The 24 T cell receptor beta chains below come from one sample, sequenced in a study of T cell responses to AZD1222 COVID-19 vaccine. TCRdb keeps only in-frame clones here, not all; method: immunoSEQ multiplex PCR. The table lists over 95,000 clones, roughly nine tenths of them singletons, with roughly 12% in the top ten. The input for sequencing was peripheral blood, taken on day 0 of AZD1222 vaccination. The source of these receptors is an adult in good health.

This chain connects TRBV5-1 to TRBJ1-2; 9 bases are a match to TRBD1. CDR3 length: 13 amino acids. From germline, CDR1 is SGHRS and CDR2 YFSETQ. The V and J ends lost 7 bases and 6 bases, in that order; junction bases with no gene match: 7. As DNA, the CDR3 is TGCGCCAGCGGATACAGGGGGCAGGATGGCTACACCTTC. Translation gives CASGYRGQDGYTF.

The chain couples TRBV4-1 to TRBJ2-7; weak D call: TRBD2 (5 bases). Per the germline V gene, CDR1 is MGHRA and CDR2 is YSYEKL. Trimming removed 3 bases at V and 3 bases at J, with 9 bases between. The CDR3 is 13 amino acids. CDR3 bases: TGCGCCAGCAGCCAGGAGGCACTCTACGAGCAGTACTTC. It codes for CASSQEALYEQYF.

The V call is TRBV14, the J call TRBJ1-1; a weak D match, TRBD1 (5 bases). Trimming took 5 bases from V and 10 from J, leaving 14 bases between them. This CDR3 contains 12 residues. Germline CDR1 is SGHDN and CDR2 is FVKESK. CDR3 in DNA: TGTGCCAGCAGCTATCGAACGGGGGGAGCTTTCTTT. Translated, it gives CASSYRTGGAFF.

This chain uses TRBV19 with TRBJ1-2; D gene uncertain. Between the trimmed V and J ends, which lost 8 bases and 0 bases, there was a span of 13 bases. This CDR3 has 14 residues. The germline V gene has CDR1 LNHDA and CDR2 SQIVND (reference sequence). CDR3 region: CASAPERANYGYTF. For the CDR3, the DNA is TGTGCCAGTGCCCCAGAGAGGGCTAACTATGGCTACACCTTC.

This clone was seen a single time. V usage is TRBV5-1 and J usage is TRBJ2-3, with D perhaps TRBD1 (6 bases). The CDR3 consists of 15 residues. Germline values: CDR1 SGHRS, CDR2 YFSETQ. Trimming took 0 bases from V and 0 from J, leaving 8 bases between them. The CDR3 DNA is TGCGCCAGCAGCTTGGGGACAGCTAGCACAGATACGCAGTATTTT. Protein: CASSLGTASTDTQYF.

The J gene is TRBJ1-4, the V gene TRBV9; D unresolved. Trimming left V 4 bases short and J 0 bases short, with 13 bases between. The CDR3 is 16 residues long. Germline CDR1 SGDLS, CDR2 YYNGEE. As DNA, the CDR3 is TGTGCCAGCAGCCCCAGTTCGGGATCAACTAATGAAAAACTGTTTTTT. This codes for CASSPSSGSTNEKLFF.

The genes are TRBV7-9 and TRBJ2-2; D may be TRBD1 (5 bases). The V gene's germline CDR1 is SEHNR and CDR2 FQNEAQ (reference sequence). Between the trimmed V and J ends, which lost 2 bases and 4 bases, there was a span of 11 bases. The CDR3 is 15 residues long. The CDR3 sequence is CASSLIQGSTGELFF. The DNA for the CDR3 is TGTGCCAGCAGCTTAATTCAGGGTAGCACCGGGGAGCTGTTTTTT. The complete variable domain, with remaining parts taken from reference TRBV7-9 and TRBJ2-2, reads DTGVSQNPRHKITKRGQNVTFRCDPISEHNRLYWYRQTLGQGPEFLTYFQNEAQLEKSRLLSDRFSAERPKGSFSTLEIQRTEQGDSAMYLCASSLIQGSTGELFFGEGSRLTVL.

This sequence joins TRBV9 and TRBJ1-1; TRBD1 agrees at 7 bases. Germline assignment: CDR1 SGDLS and CDR2 YYNGEE. This CDR3 spans 15 amino acids. V dropped 4 bases and J dropped 6; count of bases not matched to a gene: 12. The CDR3, as DNA: TGTGCCAGCAGCCCAGAGACAGGGATCTCGGCTGAAGCTTTCTTT. Its translation: CASSPETGISAEAFF.

In DNA, the CDR3 is TGTGCCAGCAGCACCACGGGATTAAGCAGCGGTGGAAACACCATATATTTT. It specifies CASSTTGLSSGGNTIYF. V gene TRBV28 combines with J gene TRBJ1-3; no reliable D call. Deletions cut 6 bases from V and 3 bases from J, with 21 bases between. There are 17 residues in the CDR3. Germline lookup yields CDR1 MDHEN and CDR2 SYDVKM.

The V and J genes are TRBV19 and TRBJ2-5; 14 bases align to TRBD2. CDR1 LNHDA and CDR2 SQIVND come from the germline V gene (reference sequence). The J segment lost 12 bases and the V segment lost 8 bases, leaving 8 bases of the junction unmatched. The CDR3 contains 13 residues. The CDR3 nucleotides are TGTGCCAGTGCTGGGACTAGCGGGGGATCGGAGTACTTC. Encoded protein: CASAGTSGGSEYF.

This CDR3 reads CASSFEGRVYEQYF. The CDR3 region has the DNA TGTGCCAGCAGTTTCGAGGGAAGGGTCTACGAGCAGTACTTC. The chain couples TRBV28 to TRBJ2-7; D is possibly TRBD2 (5 bases). The germline V gene has CDR1 MDHEN and CDR2 SYDVKM. The CDR3 length is 14 residues. The V end was cut by 3 bases, the J end by 3 bases, with 12 bases between.

The chain joins TRBV27 to TRBJ1-2; D may be TRBD1 (6 bases). Per germline, CDR1 MNHEY and CDR2 SMNVEV (reference sequence). This CDR3 is built from 14 residues. The ends were cut back, 5 bases at V and 1 base at J, with 11 bases in the middle. CDR3 DNA: TGTGCCAGCAGTCCGGGGGGCTTTAACTATGGCTACACCTTC. Its translation is CASSPGGFNYGYTF.

The chain has TRBV9 and TRBJ2-7, with D unclear. Deletions cut 0 bases from V and 2 bases from J, with 9 bases between. Germline CDR1 SGDLS, CDR2 YYNGEE. This CDR3 contains 14 residues. The CDR3 nucleotides read TGTGCCAGCAGCGTAGAACTCGGAGCCTACGAGCAGTACTTC. Translation gives CASSVELGAYEQYF. Based on the CDR3 plus reference TRBV9 and TRBJ2-7, the full variable domain is DSGVTQTPKHLITATGQRVTLRCSPRSGDLSVYWYQQSLDQGLQFLIQYYNGEERAKGNILERFSAQQFPDLHSELNLSSLELGDSALYFCASSVELGAYEQYFGPGTRLTVT.

This clone appeared once. This chain connects TRBV24-1 to TRBJ2-7; D remains ambiguous. Trimming cost V 3 bases and J 2 bases, with 10 bases left between them. This CDR3 contains 14 residues. Germline V lookup: CDR1 KGHDR, CDR2 SFDVKD. The CDR3: CATSDPTPPYEQYF. The DNA for the CDR3 is TGTGCCACCAGTGATCCAACCCCCCCCTACGAGCAGTACTTC.

This chain links TRBV15 with TRBJ2-7, with D perhaps TRBD2 (5 bases). The V gene's germline CDR1 is LNHNV and CDR2 YYDKDF (reference sequence). The V end lost 3 bases, the J end lost 0 bases, and 15 bases lay between the germline ends. This CDR3 spans 16 amino acids. The CDR3 nucleotides are TGTGCCACCAGCAGCCCCGGGGTGGAAGTCTCCTACGAGCAGTACTTC. This translates into CATSSPGVEVSYEQYF.

This chain uses TRBV27 with TRBJ1-1; tentatively, D is TRBD1 (6 bases). Between the trimmed V and J ends, which lost 5 bases and 4 bases, there was a span of 14 bases. This CDR3 is built from 14 residues. Germline-derived CDR1 and CDR2 are MNHEY and SMNVEV (reference sequence). The CDR3 loop reads CASSHRVSTTEAFF. CDR3 in DNA: TGTGCCAGCAGTCACAGGGTCTCGACCACTGAAGCTTTCTTT.

This rearrangement joins TRBV6-2 or TRBV6-3 to TRBJ1-1; D remains ambiguous. Germline CDR1 and CDR2: MNHEY and SVGEGT. V was trimmed by 2 bases and J by 0 bases, leaving 13 bases between them. The CDR3 loop spans 16 amino acids. The CDR3 DNA sequence: TGTGCCAGCAGTTACCTGTCAGTTTACATGAACACTGAAGCTTTCTTT. Its translation is CASSYLSVYMNTEAFF.

This clone was detected only once. The chain joins TRBV18 to TRBJ2-5; D call uncertain. CDR1 and CDR2 from the germline V gene are KGHSH and LQKENI. Trimming removed 3 bases from V and 1 base from J, with 3 bases in between. The CDR3 has 12 amino acids. The CDR3 nucleotides read TGTGCCAGCTCACCTTCCCAAGAGACCCAGTACTTC. Translating gives CASSPSQETQYF. Together with reference TRBV18 and TRBJ2-5, the CDR3 gives the full variable domain: NAGVMQNPRHLVRRRGQEARLRCSPMKGHSHVYWYRQLPEEGLKFMVYLQKENIIDESGMPKERFSAEFPKEGPSILRIQQVVRGDSAAYFCASSPSQETQYFGPGTRLLVL.

This chain connects TRBV5-1 to TRBJ2-6; D gene ambiguous. The CDR3 extends over 19 amino acids. Per germline, CDR1 SGHRS and CDR2 YFSETQ. The V and J ends lost 1 base and 4 bases respectively, with 21 bases between them. CDR3 coding DNA: TGCGCCAGCAGCTTGTTGATGACGCTCCCTCCCTCAGGGGCCAACGTCCTGACTTTC. Translated: CASSLLMTLPPSGANVLTF.

The genes are TRBV28 and TRBJ2-1; TRBD1 matches at 9 bases. V gave up 6 bases and J gave up 14 bases; unmatched junction bases: 11. CDR1 and CDR2 (germline): MDHEN, SYDVKM. CDR3 size: 13 residues. CDR3 sequence (DNA): TGTGCCAGCAGGTTCTCAGGACAGGGGATAAAGTTCTTC. Encoded protein: CASRFSGQGIKFF.

The CDR3 region has the DNA TGTGCCAGCAGTGAAGCCCGCGACACCGGGGAGCTGTTTTTT. As protein: CASSEARDTGELFF. This sequence joins TRBV2 and TRBJ2-2; D call uncertain. This CDR3 region has 14 residues. Germline CDR1 is SNHLY and CDR2 is FYNNEI. V lost 0 bases and J 3 bases, leaving 5 bases between the germline ends.

This chain joins TRBV6-1 and TRBJ1-2; weak D call: TRBD1 (6 bases). CDR1 and CDR2 (germline): MNHNS, SASEGT. This CDR3 is 13 amino acids long. V was cut by 3 bases and J by 7 bases, with 12 bases left in between. This chain's CDR3 is CASSERTDFGYTF. In nucleotides, the CDR3 is TGTGCCAGCAGTGAGCGGACAGACTTTGGCTACACCTTC.

V is TRBV5-1 and J is TRBJ1-4; TRBD1 matches 7 bases. The V gene end was trimmed by 0 bases and the J gene end by 8 bases; junction bases not matched to a gene: 7. The CDR3 is made up of 15 amino acids. The germline CDR1 and CDR2 sequences are SGHRS and YFSETQ. The CDR3, as DNA: TGCGCCAGCAGCTTGGGCAACGACAGGGCAGAAAAACTGTTTTTT. This encodes CASSLGNDRAEKLFF.

This chain joins TRBV6-1 and TRBJ1-6, with D possibly being TRBD1 (5 bases). The CDR3 sequence is 15 residues long. Germline CDR1 reads MNHNS; CDR2 reads SASEGT. V was pared by 3 bases and J by 7 bases, with 13 bases between. CDR3 region: CASSDRVAGNSPLHF. The DNA for the CDR3 is TGTGCCAGCAGTGACAGGGTGGCGGGGAATTCACCCCTCCACTTT.